A selection of T cell receptor beta chains follows, all from one sample in a study of T cells in Graves' hyperthyroidism and ophthalmopathy. TCRdb used MiXCR to reprocess the multiplex PCR reads, holding one entry per CDR3 protein. The data show about 640,000 distinct CDR3 sequences, more than 20% seen once. The sequenced sample was blood. Receptors originate from a young man with Graves' ophthalmopathy. The CDR3 runs from the conserved cysteine through the conserved F or W. D genes are given only for firm matches. Rows give clone size only sometimes, using once, few, many, or a class for an expanded clone.

D gene: TRBD2; CDR3 length: 15; clone size: NA; V gene: TRBV5-1; J gene: TRBJ2-1; CDR3 DNA: TGCGCCAGCAGCCGAGCGGGAGCGTTCGGCAATGAGCAGTTCTTC; CDR3 protein: CASSRAGAFGNEQFF
D gene: TRBD1; CDR3 length: 14; clone size: NA; V gene: TRBV7-9; J gene: TRBJ2-1; CDR3 DNA: TGTGCCAGCAGCGACAGGGAGTCCTACAATGAGCAGTTCTTC; CDR3 protein: CASSDRESYNEQFF
D gene: NA; CDR3 length: 13; clone size: few; V gene: TRBV20-1; J gene: TRBJ2-7; CDR3 DNA: TGCAGTGCTAGAGACCCGGCATCCTACGAGCAGTACTTC; CDR3 protein: CSARDPASYEQYF
D gene: TRBD1; CDR3 length: 16; clone size: few; V gene: TRBV12-3/TRBV12-4; J gene: TRBJ2-3; CDR3 DNA: TGTGCCAGCAGTCGCCCCGGTCGGGACAGGGCGGGTACGCAGTATTTT; CDR3 protein: CASSRPGRDRAGTQYF
D gene: NA; CDR3 length: 12; clone size: few; V gene: TRBV28; J gene: TRBJ2-1; CDR3 DNA: TGTGCCAGCAGTAAAGACCGGGACCGTGTCTTCTTC; CDR3 protein: CASSKDRDRVFF
D gene: TRBD1; CDR3 length: 14; clone size: few; V gene: TRBV6-2/TRBV6-3; J gene: TRBJ1-2; CDR3 DNA: TGTGCCAGCAGTCGCCGGGGACAGGGGACGGGCTACACCTTC; CDR3 protein: CASSRRGQGTGYTF
D gene: NA; CDR3 length: 11; clone size: NA; V gene: TRBV20-1; J gene: TRBJ2-7; CDR3 DNA: TGCAGTCGATCAAAGAACTACGAGCAGTACTTC; CDR3 protein: CSRSKNYEQYF
D gene: NA; CDR3 length: 16; clone size: NA; V gene: TRBV6-1; J gene: TRBJ1-4; CDR3 DNA: TGTGCCAGCACCCCCGGGCCCAACTTCGGGAAAGAAAAACTGTTTTTT; CDR3 protein: CASTPGPNFGKEKLFF
D gene: TRBD1; CDR3 length: 15; clone size: NA; V gene: TRBV20-1; J gene: TRBJ2-2; CDR3 DNA: TGCAGTGCTAGCGAGAAGGGACAGGTCACCGGGGAGCTGTTTTTT; CDR3 protein: CSASEKGQVTGELFF
D gene: TRBD2; CDR3 length: 15; clone size: many; V gene: TRBV5-1; J gene: TRBJ2-2; CDR3 DNA: TGCGCCAGCAGCCCGAAGACTAGCGGCCCCGGGGAGCTGTTTTTT; CDR3 protein: CASSPKTSGPGELFF
D gene: NA; CDR3 length: 16; clone size: NA; V gene: TRBV29-1; J gene: TRBJ2-1; CDR3 DNA: TGCAGCGCCCCTTCTGGCGGGTCGGGCTCCTACAGTGAGCAGTTCTTC; CDR3 protein: CSAPSGGSGSYSEQFF
D gene: TRBD2; CDR3 length: 16; clone size: NA; V gene: TRBV7-9; J gene: TRBJ2-1; CDR3 DNA: TGTGCCAGCAGCCCCCCTCTAGCGGGACACTACAATAAGCAGTTCTTC; CDR3 protein: CASSPPLAGHYNKQFF
D gene: NA; CDR3 length: 16; clone size: NA; V gene: TRBV9; J gene: TRBJ2-5; CDR3 DNA: TGTGCCAGCAGCTCCCGGGAGAGAGAGGGGCAAGAGGCCCAGTACTTC; CDR3 protein: CASSSREREGQEAQYF
D gene: NA; CDR3 length: 13; clone size: NA; V gene: TRBV5-1; J gene: TRBJ2-7; CDR3 DNA: TGCGCCAGCAGCTGGGACCCCTTAGGCGAGCAGTACTTC; CDR3 protein: CASSWDPLGEQYF
D gene: TRBD2; CDR3 length: 16; clone size: NA; V gene: TRBV7-9; J gene: TRBJ2-3; CDR3 DNA: TGTGCCAGTAGCGCCCGGGTCGGGGGGGACACAGATACGCAGTATTTT; CDR3 protein: CASSARVGGDTDTQYF
D gene: NA; CDR3 length: 14; clone size: many; V gene: TRBV6-6; J gene: TRBJ2-7; CDR3 DNA: TGTGCCAGCAGTTACCGCGGGCCAGCGGGCGAGCAGTACTTC; CDR3 protein: CASSYRGPAGEQYF
D gene: NA; CDR3 length: 14; clone size: NA; V gene: TRBV28; J gene: TRBJ2-3; CDR3 DNA: TGTGCCAGCAGCCCCGGGACTCACACAGATACGCAGTATTTT; CDR3 protein: CASSPGTHTDTQYF
D gene: TRBD1; CDR3 length: 15; clone size: few; V gene: TRBV20-1; J gene: TRBJ1-3; CDR3 DNA: TGCAGTGCTAGAGGGACAGGGGGCGATGGAAACACCATATATTTT; CDR3 protein: CSARGTGGDGNTIYF
D gene: TRBD2; CDR3 length: 17; clone size: many; V gene: TRBV7-2; J gene: TRBJ2-7; CDR3 DNA: TGTGCCAGCAGCCACCTAGCGGGAGCGAGTAATGCCTACGAGCAGTACTTC; CDR3 protein: CASSHLAGASNAYEQYF
D gene: TRBD1; CDR3 length: 16; clone size: many; V gene: TRBV2; J gene: TRBJ1-4; CDR3 DNA: TGTGCCAGCAGTGTGGACAGGGGGATAACTAATGAAAAACTGTTTTTT; CDR3 protein: CASSVDRGITNEKLFF
D gene: NA; CDR3 length: 15; clone size: NA; V gene: TRBV7-2; J gene: TRBJ2-3; CDR3 DNA: TGTGCCAGCAGCTCAGGAGGCCTAGCTACAGATACGCAGTATTTT; CDR3 protein: CASSSGGLATDTQYF
D gene: TRBD1; CDR3 length: 17; clone size: once; V gene: TRBV6-2/TRBV6-3; J gene: TRBJ1-5; CDR3 DNA: TGTGCCAGCAGTGGTACCCTCGGACAGGGTCGTGGGCAGCCCCAGCATTTT; CDR3 protein: CASSGTLGQGRGQPQHF
D gene: NA; CDR3 length: 13; clone size: few; V gene: TRBV5-6; J gene: TRBJ1-2; CDR3 DNA: TGTGCCAGCAGCCCGAGACAGGCGAGTGGCTACACCTTC; CDR3 protein: CASSPRQASGYTF
D gene: NA; CDR3 length: 13; clone size: NA; V gene: TRBV2; J gene: TRBJ2-2; CDR3 DNA: TGTGCCAGCAGGGGGGCGCGAACCGGGGAGCTGTTTTTT; CDR3 protein: CASRGARTGELFF
D gene: NA; CDR3 length: 17; clone size: few; V gene: TRBV27; J gene: TRBJ1-3; CDR3 DNA: TGTGCCAGCAGTTCCTCACGGGGGTTCCTCTCTGGAAACACCATATATTTT; CDR3 protein: CASSSSRGFLSGNTIYF
D gene: TRBD2; CDR3 length: 19; clone size: few; V gene: TRBV20-1; J gene: TRBJ2-7; CDR3 DNA: TGCAGTGCTAGAGAACTCGGAACGGGAGGGCCCCTTCGCTCCTACGAGCAGTACTTC; CDR3 protein: CSARELGTGGPLRSYEQYF
D gene: NA; CDR3 length: 13; clone size: few; V gene: TRBV14; J gene: TRBJ1-2; CDR3 DNA: TGTGCCAGCAGCCAAGATAAGGGCAATGGCTACACCTTC; CDR3 protein: CASSQDKGNGYTF
D gene: NA; CDR3 length: 14; clone size: many; V gene: TRBV12-3/TRBV12-4; J gene: TRBJ2-5; CDR3 DNA: TGTGCCAGCAGTCGCAGGGAAATCCAAGAGACCCAGTACTTC; CDR3 protein: CASSRREIQETQYF
D gene: TRBD2; CDR3 length: 17; clone size: NA; V gene: TRBV30; J gene: TRBJ2-3; CDR3 DNA: TGTGCCTGGAGGGAGAAGGGACTAGCGGGAGGCACAGATACGCAGTATTTT; CDR3 protein: CAWREKGLAGGTDTQYF
D gene: TRBD2; CDR3 length: 16; clone size: many; V gene: TRBV3-1; J gene: TRBJ2-1; CDR3 DNA: TGTGCCAGCAGCCAAACGGGGGGGACTACCTACCACGAGCAGTTCTTC; CDR3 protein: CASSQTGGTTYHEQFF
D gene: TRBD1; CDR3 length: 15; clone size: many; V gene: TRBV28; J gene: TRBJ1-6; CDR3 DNA: TGTGCCAGCAGACCCGGGACAGGTCAGAATTCACCCCTCCACTTT; CDR3 protein: CASRPGTGQNSPLHF
D gene: TRBD2; CDR3 length: 15; clone size: few; V gene: TRBV20-1; J gene: TRBJ2-1; CDR3 DNA: TGCAGTGCGACCCCCCCTGCGGGAGATCAAAATGAGCAGTTCTTC; CDR3 protein: CSATPPAGDQNEQFF
D gene: TRBD2; CDR3 length: 15; clone size: few; V gene: TRBV7-9; J gene: TRBJ2-3; CDR3 DNA: TGTGCCAGCACCCCAGCGGCGGGGGGCACAGATACGCAGTATTTT; CDR3 protein: CASTPAAGGTDTQYF
D gene: NA; CDR3 length: 14; clone size: NA; V gene: TRBV5-8; J gene: TRBJ2-2; CDR3 DNA: TGTGCCAGCAGCTTCACCCGACAGACCGGGGAGCTGTTTTTT; CDR3 protein: CASSFTRQTGELFF
D gene: TRBD2; CDR3 length: 18; clone size: few; V gene: TRBV9; J gene: TRBJ2-3; CDR3 DNA: TGTGCCAGCAGCGTAGCCCCGGGAAGGAGCGGGACCCCAGATACGCAGTATTTT; CDR3 protein: CASSVAPGRSGTPDTQYF
D gene: TRBD2; CDR3 length: 15; clone size: few; V gene: TRBV28; J gene: TRBJ2-5; CDR3 DNA: TGTGCCAGCAGTTCCCCGAGGATAGCGGGAGAGACCCAGTACTTC; CDR3 protein: CASSSPRIAGETQYF
D gene: TRBD2; CDR3 length: 15; clone size: NA; V gene: TRBV30; J gene: TRBJ2-7; CDR3 DNA: TGTGCCTGGAGTGCCGCTAGCGGGAGTAGGTACGAGCAGTACTTC; CDR3 protein: CAWSAASGSRYEQYF
D gene: TRBD2; CDR3 length: 14; clone size: few; V gene: TRBV6-1; J gene: TRBJ2-7; CDR3 DNA: TGTGCCAGCAGGACTAGCGGGAGGATAAGTGAGCAGTACTTC; CDR3 protein: CASRTSGRISEQYF
D gene: NA; CDR3 length: 16; clone size: many; V gene: TRBV11-2; J gene: TRBJ2-5; CDR3 DNA: TGTGCCAGCAGCCCCTTGATGGAGTGGCGGCAAGAGACCCAGTACTTC; CDR3 protein: CASSPLMEWRQETQYF
D gene: NA; CDR3 length: 13; clone size: NA; V gene: TRBV6-2/TRBV6-3; J gene: TRBJ2-1; CDR3 DNA: TGTGCCAGCAGTGGACCAGGTTACAATGAGCAGTTCTTC; CDR3 protein: CASSGPGYNEQFF
D gene: NA; CDR3 length: 17; clone size: many; V gene: TRBV7-2; J gene: TRBJ2-5; CDR3 DNA: TGTGCCAGCAGCTTATCGGCAGGGGCTCCCACCAAAGAGACCCAGTACTTC; CDR3 protein: CASSLSAGAPTKETQYF
D gene: TRBD1; CDR3 length: 13; clone size: many; V gene: TRBV20-1; J gene: TRBJ1-2; CDR3 DNA: TGCAGTGCTCCGCCGGGACAGGGGCCGGGCTACACCTTC; CDR3 protein: CSAPPGQGPGYTF
D gene: TRBD2; CDR3 length: 13; clone size: NA; V gene: TRBV6-2/TRBV6-3; J gene: TRBJ2-1; CDR3 DNA: TGTGCCGCTGGGGGGGTTCTCTACAATGAGCAGTTCTTC; CDR3 protein: CAAGGVLYNEQFF
D gene: NA; CDR3 length: 16; clone size: few; V gene: TRBV28; J gene: TRBJ2-4; CDR3 DNA: TGTGCCAGCAGGGACGGGACACTGAGGTCCAAAAACATTCAGTACTTC; CDR3 protein: CASRDGTLRSKNIQYF